Listed below are T cell receptor beta chains from one sample, sequenced in a study of identical twins' blood T cells. MiXCR, applied by TCRdb to the 5' RACE reads, yields one record per CDR3 protein. The data show fewer than 450,000 distinct CDR3 sequences, about 28% seen once. The sequencing input was PBMCs. All receptors come from a woman between 18 and 50 years old in good health. The CDR3 runs from the conserved cysteine through the conserved F or W. Fields, in order: D gene, clone size, J gene, V gene, CDR3 protein, CDR3 DNA. A D gene is named only where the DNA matches it firmly. The size field is filled for only some rows; it gives once, few, many or a size class.

D: NA
size: few
J: TRBJ2-6
V: TRBV12-3/TRBV12-4
CDR3: CASKPSGSGANVLTF
DNA: TGTGCCAGCAAGCCGTCGGGGTCTGGGGCCAACGTCCTGACTTTC

D: TRBD2
size: NA
J: TRBJ2-1
V: TRBV5-1
CDR3: CASSLPSGGADEQFF
DNA: TGCGCCAGCAGCCTGCCTAGCGGAGGCGCAGATGAGCAGTTCTTC

D: NA
size: NA
J: TRBJ1-1
V: TRBV6-1
CDR3: CASSEGRTGRRGTGFF
DNA: TGTGCCAGCAGTGAAGGACGGACGGGACGCCGGGGGACGGGGTTCTTT

D: TRBD1
size: NA
J: TRBJ1-4
V: TRBV7-9
CDR3: CASGLSKGTDNNEKLFF
DNA: TGTGCCAGCGGCCTCTCAAAAGGGACAGACAATAATGAAAAACTGTTTTTT

D: NA
size: many
J: TRBJ2-1
V: TRBV5-6
CDR3: CASSPLSSATFTDEQFF
DNA: TGTGCCAGCAGCCCCTTATCTAGCGCGACGTTTACCGATGAGCAGTTCTTC

D: TRBD1
size: many
J: TRBJ1-5
V: TRBV19
CDR3: CASTGQGNQPQHF
DNA: TGTGCCAGTACGGGACAGGGCAATCAGCCCCAGCATTTT

D: NA
size: few
J: TRBJ2-2
V: TRBV5-1
CDR3: CASSLDTGTGELFF
DNA: TGCGCCAGCAGTCTTGATACGGGGACCGGGGAGCTGTTTTTT

D: NA
size: few
J: TRBJ1-2
V: TRBV6-6
CDR3: CAAREGINYGYTF
DNA: TGTGCCGCCAGGGAAGGGATTAACTATGGCTACACCTTC

D: NA
size: NA
J: TRBJ1-2
V: TRBV6-2/TRBV6-3
CDR3: CASSLDINYGYTF
DNA: TGTGCCAGCAGCTTGGACATCAACTATGGCTACACCTTC

D: NA
size: NA
J: TRBJ2-1
V: TRBV15
CDR3: CATSRVRGNEQFF
DNA: TGTGCCACCAGCAGAGTGAGGGGCAACGAGCAGTTCTTC

D: NA
size: many
J: TRBJ1-1
V: TRBV14
CDR3: CASSHRRATEAFF
DNA: TGTGCCAGCAGCCACAGGAGGGCTACTGAAGCTTTCTTT

D: TRBD1
size: NA
J: TRBJ1-1
V: TRBV20-1
CDR3: CSARETTGGGALF
DNA: TGCAGTGCTAGAGAAACGACAGGGGGAGGTGCTCTCTTT

D: NA
size: few
J: TRBJ2-5
V: TRBV29-1
CDR3: CSPVVWETQYF
DNA: TGCAGCCCTGTCGTGTGGGAGACCCAGTACTTC

D: NA
size: few
J: TRBJ1-5
V: TRBV6-5
CDR3: CASSYTKGQPQHF
DNA: TGTGCCAGCAGTTACACGAAGGGTCAGCCCCAGCATTTT

D: NA
size: few
J: TRBJ1-2
V: TRBV6-5
CDR3: CASSYYGFYGYTF
DNA: TGTGCCAGCAGTTACTACGGGTTCTATGGCTACACCTTC

D: NA
size: NA
J: TRBJ1-2
V: TRBV29-1
CDR3: CSAEEGSYGYTF
DNA: TGCAGCGCCGAGGAGGGGTCCTATGGCTACACCTTC

D: NA
size: NA
J: TRBJ2-3
V: TRBV4-3
CDR3: CASSPSVDSRTSTDTQYF
DNA: TGCGCCAGCAGCCCCTCGGTAGATAGCCGTACTAGCACAGATACGCAGTATTTT

D: NA
size: NA
J: TRBJ1-2
V: TRBV25-1
CDR3: CASSGYHGYTF
DNA: TGTGCCAGCAGTGGATATCATGGCTACACCTTC

D: NA
size: many
J: TRBJ2-1
V: TRBV5-1
CDR3: CASSLGDSSYNEQFF
DNA: TGCGCCAGCAGCTTGGGCGACAGCTCCTACAATGAGCAGTTCTTC

D: NA
size: NA
J: TRBJ2-1
V: TRBV5-6
CDR3: CASSIGTYYNEQFF
DNA: TGTGCCAGCAGCATCGGGACTTATTACAATGAGCAGTTCTTC

D: NA
size: NA
J: TRBJ1-4
V: TRBV20-1
CDR3: CSVRDRRGNEKLFF
DNA: TGCAGTGTTAGAGACCGCAGGGGTAATGAAAAACTGTTTTTT

D: NA
size: few
J: TRBJ2-1
V: TRBV5-1
CDR3: CASSLWGRENNEQFF
DNA: TGCGCCAGCAGCTTGTGGGGGCGGGAGAACAATGAGCAGTTCTTC

D: NA
size: few
J: TRBJ1-1
V: TRBV20-1
CDR3: CSAHRDTNTEAFF
DNA: TGCAGTGCTCACCGGGACACAAACACTGAAGCTTTCTTT

D: NA
size: many
J: TRBJ2-3
V: TRBV11-1
CDR3: CASSLSLGPRDTQYF
DNA: TGTGCCAGCAGCTTATCTCTAGGGCCACGAGATACGCAGTATTTT

D: NA
size: NA
J: TRBJ1-5
V: TRBV18
CDR3: CASSPLDSTGGQPQHF
DNA: TGTGCCAGCTCACCCTTGGACAGTACCGGTGGCCAGCCCCAGCATTTT

D: NA
size: many
J: TRBJ2-2
V: TRBV7-9
CDR3: CASSSTGELFF
DNA: TGTGCCAGCAGCTCCACCGGGGAGCTGTTTTTT

D: NA
size: NA
J: TRBJ1-2
V: TRBV7-9
CDR3: CASSLYGGPHGYTF
DNA: TGTGCCAGCAGCTTATATGGGGGGCCCCATGGCTACACCTTC

D: TRBD1
size: NA
J: TRBJ1-4
V: TRBV5-4
CDR3: CASSNRQGASEKLFF
DNA: TGTGCCAGCAGCAACAGACAGGGGGCGAGCGAAAAACTGTTTTTT

D: NA
size: NA
J: TRBJ2-3
V: TRBV7-2
CDR3: CASSPRTMADTQYF
DNA: TGTGCCAGCAGCCCCCGGACCATGGCAGATACGCAGTATTTT

D: NA
size: NA
J: TRBJ2-3
V: TRBV14
CDR3: CASSPTGTSTDTQYF
DNA: TGTGCCAGCAGCCCGACCGGGACTAGCACAGATACGCAGTATTTT

D: NA
size: few
J: TRBJ1-3
V: TRBV29-1
CDR3: CSVERTAGNTIYF
DNA: TGCAGCGTGGAGCGGACTGCGGGAAACACCATATATTTT

D: TRBD1
size: few
J: TRBJ1-3
V: TRBV20-1
CDR3: CSASPRDRVGNTIYF
DNA: TGCAGTGCTAGTCCTAGGGACAGGGTTGGAAACACCATATATTTT

D: NA
size: NA
J: TRBJ2-5
V: TRBV3-1
CDR3: CASSLEAVQETQYF
DNA: TGTGCCAGCAGCTTAGAGGCAGTCCAAGAGACCCAGTACTTC

D: TRBD1
size: few
J: TRBJ1-4
V: TRBV27
CDR3: CASSLSGRGYHEKLFF
DNA: TGTGCCAGCAGTTTAAGCGGCAGGGGGTATCATGAAAAACTGTTTTTT

D: NA
size: once
J: TRBJ1-5
V: TRBV3-1
CDR3: CASSQDNWQGLQPQHF
DNA: TGTGCCAGCAGCCAAGATAATTGGCAGGGTCTTCAGCCCCAGCATTTT

D: NA
size: few
J: TRBJ1-3
V: TRBV6-2/TRBV6-3
CDR3: CASEAGTSSGNTIYF
DNA: TGTGCCAGCGAGGCAGGGACAAGCTCTGGAAACACCATATATTTT

D: NA
size: NA
J: TRBJ1-1
V: TRBV5-1
CDR3: CASSPETRRTEAFF
DNA: TGCGCCAGCAGCCCCGAGACTCGGAGAACTGAAGCTTTCTTT

D: NA
size: once
J: TRBJ2-7
V: TRBV6-5
CDR3: CASRLNRVYEQYF
DNA: TGTGCCAGCAGACTTAATAGGGTTTACGAGCAGTACTTC

D: NA
size: few
J: TRBJ2-7
V: TRBV6-5
CDR3: CASSYKGAGLDEQYF
DNA: TGTGCCAGCAGTTACAAGGGAGCAGGTTTGGACGAGCAGTACTTC

D: NA
size: NA
J: TRBJ1-4
V: TRBV20-1
CDR3: CSASPGGAGEKLFF
DNA: TGCAGTGCTAGCCCTGGGGGGGCAGGTGAAAAACTGTTTTTT

D: NA
size: NA
J: TRBJ1-2
V: TRBV2
CDR3: CASRALVGGYGYTF
DNA: TGTGCCAGCAGGGCCTTAGTCGGAGGGTATGGCTACACCTTC

D: TRBD2
size: NA
J: TRBJ2-1
V: TRBV29-1
CDR3: CSGLGTIVWSYNEQFF
DNA: TGCAGCGGCCTAGGGACTATTGTATGGTCCTACAATGAGCAGTTCTTC